A single sample gave rise to the 4 T cell receptor beta chains below, sequenced in a study of regulatory T cells in long-lasting Graves disease. Time point given: newly diagnosed GD, antithyroid drugs for less than 3 months. After RNA was extracted from PBMCs, the TCR library was made from it. Through Arm-PCR of CDR3 regions and iRepertoire HTBI primers, TCR beta libraries were built. TCRdb ran MiXCR on the multiplex PCR reads and lists one entry per CDR3 protein. This table has more than 300,000 distinct CDR3 sequences, roughly 15% appearing once. The sample in question was peripheral blood mononuclear cells (PBMCs), obtained at new diagnosis, from a patient treated with antithyroid drugs. The receptors originated from a female donor with Graves disease.

The sample holds many counts of this clonotype. As DNA, the CDR3 is TGTGCCTGGAGTAAGAACACCGGGGAGCTGTTTTTT. Amino acid sequence: CAWSKNTGELFF. This chain links TRBV30 with TRBJ2-2; no reliable D call. Looked up from germline, CDR1 is GTSNPN and CDR2 is SVGIG (reference sequence). The germline V and J ends were trimmed by 2 bases and 1 base, with 2 bases remaining between them. The CDR3 spans 12 residues.

This clonotype showed up many times. V gene TRBV7-2 combines with J gene TRBJ1-2; D gene ambiguous. This CDR3 comprises 13 residues. Germline V gene sequence: CDR1 SGHTA, CDR2 FQGNSA. Trimming left V 7 bases short and J 4 bases short, with 13 bases between. Here the CDR3 reads CASTPMGFYGYTF. In DNA form, the CDR3 reads TGTGCCAGCACCCCGATGGGGTTCTATGGCTACACCTTC. Supplemented by reference TRBV7-2 and TRBJ1-2, the full variable domain reads GAGVSQSPSNKVTEKGKDVELRCDPISGHTALYWYRQSLGQGLEFLIYFQGNSAPDKSGLPSDRFSAERTGGSVSTLTIQRTQQEDSAVYLCASTPMGFYGYTFGSGTRLTVV.

This clonotype was seen only a few times. The CDR3, as DNA: TGTGCCAGCAGTCAACGGGACAGACCATACAATGAGCAGTTCTTC. Translation gives CASSQRDRPYNEQFF. This sequence joins TRBV14 and TRBJ2-1, with 7 nucleotides matching TRBD1. The germline V gene has CDR1 SGHDN and CDR2 FVKESK. CDR3 length: 15 residues. V lost 6 bases to trimming and J lost 4 bases; unmatched junction nucleotides: 9.

The sample holds many counts of this clonotype. V and J are TRBV6-1 and TRBJ2-1; tentative D call: TRBD2 (6 bases). The germline V gene has CDR1 MNHNS and CDR2 SASEGT. The CDR3 is 15 amino acids. Deletions cut 3 bases from V and 2 bases from J, with 11 bases between. The DNA of the CDR3 is TGTGCCAGCAGTGAGGAGGGGCAGGCCTACAATGAGCAGTTCTTC. It translates to CASSEEGQAYNEQFF.